This T cell receptor (beta chain) was found in a study of blood T cell repertoires in COVID-19. At the level of the study: Cohort 3 recovered donors had two negative PCRs, clearance, or symptom resolution. T cells, B-cell-depleted T cells, or PBMCs provided the cDNA or gDNA that served as material.

Recruits, aged roughly 18 to 95 years, lived in 20 to 30 US areas. Clinical history reported by participants formed the basis on which cohorts were assigned. From germline, CDR1 is MNHEY and CDR2 SVGEGT. The CDR3 sequence is 16 residues long. The V end was cut by 5 bases, the J end by 0 bases, with 15 bases between. This clone was seen only a few times. Data came from immunoSEQ multiplex PCR; TCRdb stores just in-frame clones and leaves some out. The sample consists of some 190,000 clones, around 83% of them appearing once. This chain joins TRBV6-2 or TRBV6-3 and TRBJ2-3; possible D gene TRBD2, 5 bases. The TCR comes from a woman aged 35 to 49 in a cohort exposed to, infected with or recovered from COVID-19 (not recorded which). The source material was PBMCs or T cells enriched from blood (not recorded which). The CDR3: CASSRLERASTDTQYF. Written as DNA, the CDR3 is TGTGCCAGCAGTCGGCTCGAGAGGGCTAGCACAGATACGCAGTATTTT.